This T cell receptor (beta chain) comes out of a study of blood T cells in healthy people across ages. Total RNA, at least 5 micrograms per sample, was extracted from PBMCs. The CDR3 runs to 14 residues. V shed 6 bases and J shed 4 bases, with 18 bases lying between them. The germline CDR1 and CDR2 sequences are DFQATT and SNEGSKA (reference sequence). For the second PCR, which ran for roughly 7 to 11 cycles, a sample-barcoded 5' primer and a J-beta primer mix were used. TCRdb independently ran MiXCR on the 5' RACE reads; one entry per CDR3 protein. The sample holds hundreds of thousands of distinct CDR3 sequences; 45% to 70% are singletons and the top ten take roughly 25%.

The source of this sequence is a man aged 35-49 years in good health. Material: blood. The chain joins TRBV20-1 to TRBJ2-5, with D possibly matching TRBD2 (5 bases). The CDR3: CSAHRGSEGETQYF. Written as DNA, the CDR3 is TGCAGTGCCCACCGGGGAAGCGAAGGAGAGACCCAGTACTTC.